The rows below give T cell receptor beta chains drawn from one sample of a study of blood T cells in healthy people across ages. TCRdb re-analysed the 5' RACE reads in MiXCR, keeping a single row per CDR3 protein. In the table there are about 930,000 distinct CDR3 sequences, about 29% of which are singletons. The sample was also linked to a second study, of T cells of mothers and their children.

The sequenced sample consisted of blood. These TCRs come from a woman in her thirties or forties in good health. CDR3s include the opening cysteine and the closing phenylalanine or tryptophan. Fields, in order: clone size, V gene, J gene, D gene, CDR3 DNA, CDR3 protein. The D gene is left open where the match is weak. Some rows have no size entry. The others give once, few or many, or a class for an expanded clone.

>.|TRBV5-1|TRBJ1-1|.
TGCGCCAGCAAGGGACGGATGATTTTGGCGGACACTGAAGCTTTCTTT
CASKGRMILADTEAFF
>few|TRBV5-1|TRBJ1-1|.
TGCGCCAGCAGCTACTGGACAGATACGAACACTGAAGCTTTCTTT
CASSYWTDTNTEAFF
>few|TRBV29-1|TRBJ2-1|TRBD2
TGCAGCGTTAGCGGGGGGAGTGATGAGCAGTTCTTC
CSVSGGSDEQFF
>once|TRBV18|TRBJ1-5|.
TGTGCCAGCTCACCAACTTGGGCTAGCAATCAGCCCCAGCATTTT
CASSPTWASNQPQHF
>many|TRBV29-1|TRBJ1-1|TRBD1
TGCAGCGGTACCGGGACAGGGGTTTCGACTGAAGCTTTCTTT
CSGTGTGVSTEAFF
>few|TRBV15|TRBJ1-2|TRBD1
TGTGCCACCAGCAGAGATCCTGCCCGGGACAGGGGTCCCCCCTCCTATGGCTACACCTTC
CATSRDPARDRGPPSYGYTF
>many|TRBV12-3/TRBV12-4|TRBJ1-2|.
TGTGCCAGCCTCACGGGGGTGGGCTATGGCTACACCTTC
CASLTGVGYGYTF
>few|TRBV5-1|TRBJ2-7|TRBD2
TGCGCCAGCAGCTCCGGGACTAGCGGGGGGTTGTCCTACGAGCAGTACTTC
CASSSGTSGGLSYEQYF
>many|TRBV27|TRBJ2-7|.
TGTGCCAGCAGTTCACTCTGGGACGGTACTTACGAGCAGTACTTC
CASSSLWDGTYEQYF
>many|TRBV7-3|TRBJ2-5|.
TGTGCCAGCAGCTCAGGAGCGGTAGCCGATCAAGAGACCCAGTACTTC
CASSSGAVADQETQYF
>few|TRBV12-3/TRBV12-4|TRBJ2-1|TRBD1
TGTGCCAGCAGCCCCCCGACAGGGGCGGCCTACAATGAGCAGTTCTTC
CASSPPTGAAYNEQFF
>.|TRBV3-1|TRBJ1-1|TRBD1
TGTGCCAGCAGCCTAACGGACAGGGGGGCTGAAGCTTTCTTT
CASSLTDRGAEAFF
>.|TRBV7-3|TRBJ2-1|TRBD1
TGTGCCAGCAGCTTGACCTCCGGGACAGGGGTCAATGAGCAGTTCTTC
CASSLTSGTGVNEQFF
>.|TRBV28|TRBJ2-1|.
TGTGCCAGCAGTTTACAGGGGCTGGCCCGGCAGTTCTTC
CASSLQGLARQFF
>few|TRBV29-1|TRBJ1-2|.
TGCAGCGTTGATGACACAGGGAGGGGCTACACCTTC
CSVDDTGRGYTF
>few|TRBV7-9|TRBJ1-2|TRBD1
TGTGCCAGCAGCTCTCGACAGGGCTTTTACACCTTC
CASSSRQGFYTF
>many|TRBV10-3|TRBJ1-5|.
TGTGCCATCAGTGACGGACAGATCAATCAGCCCCAGCATTTT
CAISDGQINQPQHF
>.|TRBV6-2/TRBV6-3|TRBJ2-5|TRBD2
TGTGCCAGCAGGGAGACTAGCGGGGCGCCCCAGTACTTC
CASRETSGAPQYF
>few|TRBV24-1|TRBJ1-2|.
TGTGCCACCAGTGATGGCGCGATGAACTATGGCTACACCTTC
CATSDGAMNYGYTF
>.|TRBV7-9|TRBJ2-7|.
TGTTCCAGCAGCCTTAGCCCCTCCTACGAGCAGTACTTC
CSSSLSPSYEQYF
>few|TRBV2|TRBJ1-2|.
TGTGCCAGCAGAAAAGACCGGGCCCTGGGCCTGGGTGGCTACACCTTC
CASRKDRALGLGGYTF
>once|TRBV2|TRBJ2-6|.
TGTGCCAGCAGTGTGAGGCTTGGGGCCAACGTCCTGACTTTC
CASSVRLGANVLTF
>.|TRBV5-1|TRBJ2-5|.
TGCGCCAGCAGCTGGGTCTCCCAGGAGCAAGAGACCCAGTACTTC
CASSWVSQEQETQYF
>few|TRBV28|TRBJ2-3|.
TGTGCCAGCAGTGGATTGGAGTCAACAGATACGCAGTATTTT
CASSGLESTDTQYF
>.|TRBV7-2|TRBJ2-1|TRBD2
TGTGCCAGCAGCAAAGGCCGTAGCGGGGTGTGGAATGAGCAGTTCTTC
CASSKGRSGVWNEQFF
>.|TRBV14|TRBJ2-5|.
TGTGCCAGCAGCCGGGTTCGGGGGTCCCAAGAGACCCAGTACTTC
CASSRVRGSQETQYF
>few|TRBV29-1|TRBJ1-2|TRBD1
TGCAGCGTCGGGGACAGGGCTTATGGCTACACCTTC
CSVGDRAYGYTF
>.|TRBV25-1|TRBJ1-5|TRBD1
TGTGCCAGCAGTGAACCGAAGCGCCGGGACAGGGCTAATCAGCCCCAGCATTTT
CASSEPKRRDRANQPQHF
>.|TRBV27|TRBJ2-3|.
TGTGCCGGCAGTGTAACGCAAGCGAGCGATACGCAGTATTTT
CAGSVTQASDTQYF
>many|TRBV7-3|TRBJ2-1|TRBD1
TGTGCCAGCAGCTTAACCCCCGGGACAGGGGTATACAATGAGCAGTTCTTC
CASSLTPGTGVYNEQFF
>few|TRBV28|TRBJ1-2|.
TGTGCCAGCAGTTTAACAGGGATACCTAGCTATGGCTACACCTTC
CASSLTGIPSYGYTF
>.|TRBV27|TRBJ2-1|.
TGTGCCAGCAGTTTAGGGGACACTCCAGGATGGGTGCAGTTCTTC
CASSLGDTPGWVQFF
>many|TRBV7-2|TRBJ2-7|.
TGTGCCAGCAGCTTATTCTTATCGACAGGCTCCTCCTACGAGCAGTACTTC
CASSLFLSTGSSYEQYF
>many|TRBV6-5|TRBJ1-5|TRBD1
TGTGCCAGCAGCAGGACAGGGTTTAATCAGCCCCAGCATTTT
CASSRTGFNQPQHF
>many|TRBV5-1|TRBJ2-7|TRBD1
TGCGCCAGCAGCCTCCTACAGGGGAACGAGCAGTACTTC
CASSLLQGNEQYF
>many|TRBV20-1|TRBJ1-2|.
TGCAGTGCTAGAGTGTCACGGACTGCGAATGGTGGCTACACCTTC
CSARVSRTANGGYTF
>.|TRBV18|TRBJ2-6|.
TGTGCCAGCTCACCAATCTCTGCAGCAGGCTCTGGGGCCAACGTCCTGACTTTC
CASSPISAAGSGANVLTF
>few|TRBV12-5|TRBJ2-3|.
TGTGCTAGTGGTCCCCCATTTGAAGATACGCAGTATTTT
CASGPPFEDTQYF
>few|TRBV7-2|TRBJ2-1|TRBD1
TGTGCCAGCAGCGGCCAATCGACAGGGACGCCCTACAATGAGCAGTTCTTC
CASSGQSTGTPYNEQFF
>.|TRBV5-1|TRBJ2-1|TRBD2
TGCGCCAGCAGCAGTACTAGCGGGGGGCACAATGAGCAGTTCTTC
CASSSTSGGHNEQFF
>many|TRBV5-1|TRBJ2-7|TRBD1
TGCGCCAGCAGCCTACAGGACAGGGGTTACTACGAGCAGTACTTC
CASSLQDRGYYEQYF